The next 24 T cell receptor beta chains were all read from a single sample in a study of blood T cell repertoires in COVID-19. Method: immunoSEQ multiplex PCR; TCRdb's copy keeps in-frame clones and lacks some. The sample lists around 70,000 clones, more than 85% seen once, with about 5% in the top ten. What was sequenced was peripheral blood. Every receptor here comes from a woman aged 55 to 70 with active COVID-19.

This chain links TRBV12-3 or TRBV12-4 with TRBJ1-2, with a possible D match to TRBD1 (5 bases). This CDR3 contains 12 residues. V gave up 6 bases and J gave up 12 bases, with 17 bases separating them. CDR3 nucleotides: TGTGCCAGCAGGAAGATATCAGGGTTACACACCTTC. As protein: CASRKISGLHTF.

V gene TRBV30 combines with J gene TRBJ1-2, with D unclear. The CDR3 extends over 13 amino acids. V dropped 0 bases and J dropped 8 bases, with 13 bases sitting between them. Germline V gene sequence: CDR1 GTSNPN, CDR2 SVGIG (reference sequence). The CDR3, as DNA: TGTGCCTGGAGTGTACCGTCCGGGGTCGGCTACACCTTC. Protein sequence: CAWSVPSGVGYTF.

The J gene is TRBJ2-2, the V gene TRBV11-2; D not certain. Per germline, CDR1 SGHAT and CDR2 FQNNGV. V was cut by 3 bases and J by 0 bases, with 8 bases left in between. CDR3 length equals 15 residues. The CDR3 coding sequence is TGTGCCAGCAGCTTCGGTCAGGCGAACACCGGGGAGCTGTTTTTT. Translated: CASSFGQANTGELFF.

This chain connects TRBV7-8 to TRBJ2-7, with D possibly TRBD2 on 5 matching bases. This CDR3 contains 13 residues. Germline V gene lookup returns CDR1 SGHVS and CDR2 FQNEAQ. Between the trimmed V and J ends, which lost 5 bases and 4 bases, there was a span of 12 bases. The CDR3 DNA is TGTGCCAGCAGCCTGACCGGGGATTACGAGCAGTACTTC. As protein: CASSLTGDYEQYF.

The CDR3 region is CAISRGGNEQFF. CDR3 nucleotide sequence: TGTGCCATCTCACGCGGGGGCAATGAGCAGTTCTTC. The chain joins TRBV10-3 to TRBJ2-1; 7 nucleotides match TRBD2. With V trimmed by 8 bases and J by 6 bases, 4 bases remained unmatched. Germline V CDR1 and CDR2: ENHRY, SYGVKD. This CDR3 has 12 amino acids.

As DNA, the CDR3 is TGTGCCAGCAGTTTGCTAGCGGGAAATGAGCAGTTCTTC. It is translated as CASSLLAGNEQFF. V and J are TRBV12-3 or TRBV12-4 and TRBJ2-1, with TRBD2 identical over 9 bases. J was trimmed by 7 bases and V by 3 bases; bases with no gene match: 1. This CDR3 is built from 13 residues.

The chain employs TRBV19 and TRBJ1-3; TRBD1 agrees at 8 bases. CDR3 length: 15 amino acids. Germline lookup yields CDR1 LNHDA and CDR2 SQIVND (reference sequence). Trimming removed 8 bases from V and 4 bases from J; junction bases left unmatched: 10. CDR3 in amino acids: CASFSGQGAGNTIYF. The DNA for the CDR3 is TGTGCCAGTTTCTCGGGGCAGGGGGCCGGAAACACCATATATTTT.

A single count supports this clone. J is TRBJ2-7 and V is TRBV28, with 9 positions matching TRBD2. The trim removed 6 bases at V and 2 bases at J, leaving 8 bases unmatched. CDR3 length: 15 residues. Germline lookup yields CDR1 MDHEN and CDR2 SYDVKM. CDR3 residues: CASRLSGSNPYEQYF. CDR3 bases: TGTGCCAGCAGGCTTAGCGGGAGCAATCCCTACGAGCAGTACTTC.

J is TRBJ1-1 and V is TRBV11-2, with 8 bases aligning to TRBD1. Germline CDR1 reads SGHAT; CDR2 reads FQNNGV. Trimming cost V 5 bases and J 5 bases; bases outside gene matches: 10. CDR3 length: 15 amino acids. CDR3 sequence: CASSPRLGTGTEAFF. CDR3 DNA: TGTGCCAGCAGCCCCCGACTCGGGACAGGAACTGAAGCTTTCTTT. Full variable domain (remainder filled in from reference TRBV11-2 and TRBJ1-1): EAGVAQSPRYKIIEKRQSVAFWCNPISGHATLYWYQQILGQGPKLLIQFQNNGVVDDSQLPKDRFSAERLKGVDSTLKIQPAKLEDSAVYLCASSPRLGTGTEAFFGQGTRLTVV.

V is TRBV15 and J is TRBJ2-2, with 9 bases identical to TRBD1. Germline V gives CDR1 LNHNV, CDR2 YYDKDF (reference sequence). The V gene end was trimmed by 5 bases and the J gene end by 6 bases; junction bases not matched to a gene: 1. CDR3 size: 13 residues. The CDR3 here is CATSGQGSGELFF. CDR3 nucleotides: TGTGCCACCAGCGGACAGGGGTCCGGGGAGCTGTTTTTT.

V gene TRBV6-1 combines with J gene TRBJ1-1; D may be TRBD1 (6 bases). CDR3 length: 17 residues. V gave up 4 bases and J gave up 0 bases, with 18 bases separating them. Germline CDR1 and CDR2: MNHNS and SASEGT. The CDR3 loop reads CASSAYPGAPMNTEAFF. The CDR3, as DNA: TGTGCCAGCAGTGCGTATCCAGGGGCACCTATGAACACTGAAGCTTTCTTT.

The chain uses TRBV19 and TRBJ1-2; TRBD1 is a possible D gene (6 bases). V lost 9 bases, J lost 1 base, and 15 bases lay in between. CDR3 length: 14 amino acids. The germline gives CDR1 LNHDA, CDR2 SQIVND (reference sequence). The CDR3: CASKRDTNNYGYTF. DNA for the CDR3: TGTGCCAGCAAACGGGACACCAATAACTATGGCTACACCTTC.

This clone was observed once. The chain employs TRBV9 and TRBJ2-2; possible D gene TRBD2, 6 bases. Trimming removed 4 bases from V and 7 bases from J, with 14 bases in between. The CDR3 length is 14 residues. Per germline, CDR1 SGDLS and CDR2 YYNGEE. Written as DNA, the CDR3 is TGTGCCAGCAGCTCTGGGTGGAGGGTCGGGGAGCTGTTTTTT. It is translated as CASSSGWRVGELFF.

For the CDR3, the DNA is TGTGCCAGCAGCCGACAGACAGGGGGCGATGGCTACACCTTC. Amino acid sequence: CASSRQTGGDGYTF. The V and J genes are TRBV6-5 and TRBJ1-2; 10 positions match TRBD1. The CDR3 contains 14 residues. The V gene end was trimmed by 6 bases and the J gene end by 6 bases; junction bases not matched to a gene: 7. Germline V gene data show CDR1 as MNHEY and CDR2 as SVGAGI.

CDR3: CASSQDVGGGHRPQHF. The CDR3, as DNA: TGCGCCAGCAGCCAAGATGTGGGCGGGGGTCATCGGCCCCAGCATTTT. The chain recombines TRBV4-1 with TRBJ1-5; TRBD1 might be the D (5 bases). V was shortened by 0 bases and J by 9 bases, with 18 bases between the two germline ends. CDR3 length: 16 amino acids. Germline V gives CDR1 MGHRA, CDR2 YSYEKL.

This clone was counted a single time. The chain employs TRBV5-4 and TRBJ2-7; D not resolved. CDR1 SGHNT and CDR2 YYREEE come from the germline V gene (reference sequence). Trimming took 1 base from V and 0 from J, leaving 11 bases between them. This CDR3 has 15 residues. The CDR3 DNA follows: TGTGCCAGCAGCTTGCAAGCGAGAGGCTCCTACGAGCAGTACTTC. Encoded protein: CASSLQARGSYEQYF.

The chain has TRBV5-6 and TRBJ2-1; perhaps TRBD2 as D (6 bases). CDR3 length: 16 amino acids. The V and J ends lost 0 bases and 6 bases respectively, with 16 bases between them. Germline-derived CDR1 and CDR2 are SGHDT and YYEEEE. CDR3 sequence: CASSLGWGGFPNEQFF. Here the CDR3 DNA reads TGTGCCAGCAGCTTGGGCTGGGGAGGTTTTCCCAATGAGCAGTTCTTC. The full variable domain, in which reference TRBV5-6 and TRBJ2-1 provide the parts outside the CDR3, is DAGVTQSPTHLIKTRGQQVTLRCSPKSGHDTVSWYQQALGQGPQFIFQYYEEEERQRGNFPDRFSGHQFPNYSSELNVNALLLGDSALYLCASSLGWGGFPNEQFFGPGTRLTVL.

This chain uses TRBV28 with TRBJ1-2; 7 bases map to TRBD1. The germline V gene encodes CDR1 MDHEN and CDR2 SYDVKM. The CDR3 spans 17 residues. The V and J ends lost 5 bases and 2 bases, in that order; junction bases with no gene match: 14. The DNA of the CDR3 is TGTGCCAGCAGTCGCCTCGCGGGAGGGGGCGGGAACTATGGCTACACCTTC. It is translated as CASSRLAGGGGNYGYTF.

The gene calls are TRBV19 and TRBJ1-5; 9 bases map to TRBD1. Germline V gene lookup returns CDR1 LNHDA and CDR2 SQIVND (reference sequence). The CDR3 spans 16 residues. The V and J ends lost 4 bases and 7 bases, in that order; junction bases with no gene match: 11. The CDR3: CASSREGDRVGQPQHF. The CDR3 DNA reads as TGTGCCAGTAGTAGGGAGGGGGACAGGGTCGGGCAGCCCCAGCATTTT.

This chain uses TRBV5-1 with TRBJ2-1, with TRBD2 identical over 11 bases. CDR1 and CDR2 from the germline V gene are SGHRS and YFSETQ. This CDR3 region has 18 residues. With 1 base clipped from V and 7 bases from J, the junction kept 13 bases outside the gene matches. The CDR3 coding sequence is TGCGCCAGCAGCTTGCCCTCTCTCGGGGCTAGCGGGAGGAATGAGCAGTTCTTC. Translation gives CASSLPSLGASGRNEQFF.

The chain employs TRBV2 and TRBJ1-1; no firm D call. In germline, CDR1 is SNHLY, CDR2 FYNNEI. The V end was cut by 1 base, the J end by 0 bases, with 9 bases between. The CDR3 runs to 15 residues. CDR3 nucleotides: TGTGCCAGCAGTGAAGTCCCAGGCCTGAACACTGAAGCTTTCTTT. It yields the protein CASSEVPGLNTEAFF.

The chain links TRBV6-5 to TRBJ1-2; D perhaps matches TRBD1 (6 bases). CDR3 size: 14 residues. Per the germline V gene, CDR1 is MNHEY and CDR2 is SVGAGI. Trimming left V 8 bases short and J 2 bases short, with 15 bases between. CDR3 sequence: CASGGANLNYGYTF. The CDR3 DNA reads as TGTGCCAGCGGGGGCGCGAATTTAAACTATGGCTACACCTTC.

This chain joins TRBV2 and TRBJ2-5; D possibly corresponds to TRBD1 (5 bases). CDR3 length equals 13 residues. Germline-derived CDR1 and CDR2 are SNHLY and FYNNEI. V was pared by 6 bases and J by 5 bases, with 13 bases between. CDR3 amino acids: CASSRVLWETQYF. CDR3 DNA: TGTGCCAGCAGCAGGGTACTGTGGGAGACCCAGTACTTC.

In nucleotides, the CDR3 is TGTGCCAGCAGTGTTTGGACTAGCGGAGCCAAAAACATTCAGTACTTC. The encoded protein is CASSVWTSGAKNIQYF. The genes are TRBV28 and TRBJ2-4; TRBD2 matches at 10 bases. Germline trimming cut 5 bases from V and 0 bases from J; bases unmatched to any gene: 4. The CDR3 loop spans 16 amino acids. The germline V gene encodes CDR1 MDHEN and CDR2 SYDVKM.